Following are 30 T cell receptor beta chains from one sample sequenced in a study of blood T cell repertoires in COVID-19 (TCRdb year 2020). Libraries were made using the immunoSEQ multiplex PCR assay. TCRdb mirrors the immuneACCESS table, restricted to in-frame sequences. Some clones are absent from its copies; in checked studies, under half trace to an unresolved V gene, and the reason for the others is unknown. The sample has about 120,000 clones on record, nearly 90% of them singletons. Of the sample, 3.5% to 4% is held by the ten largest clones. Sequenced: peripheral blood. These receptors all come from a woman in her fifties or sixties with COVID-19, enrolled during active disease.

This chain links TRBV14 with TRBJ1-2; tentatively, D is TRBD1 (5 bases). V dropped 3 bases and J dropped 5 bases, with 13 bases sitting between them. CDR3 length: 14 amino acids. Per the germline V gene, CDR1 is SGHDN and CDR2 is FVKESK. The CDR3 DNA follows: TGTGCCAGCAGCCATGGGGACTTTCAGTATGGCTACACCTTC. This codes for CASSHGDFQYGYTF.

The rearrangement uses TRBV12-3 or TRBV12-4 and TRBJ1-1; no firm D call. Trimming left V 6 bases short and J 7 bases short, with 12 bases between. CDR3 length equals 12 residues. The CDR3 coding sequence is TGTGCCAGCAGCCTTGCGTACGGTGAAGCTTTCTTT. This gives the protein CASSLAYGEAFF.

The genes are TRBV9 and TRBJ1-1, with D hard to call. The CDR3 totals 13 residues. Germline V gene lookup returns CDR1 SGDLS and CDR2 YYNGEE. V lost 1 base to trimming and J lost 1 base, with 5 bases between them. The CDR3 protein is CASSVNTNTEAFF. For the CDR3, the DNA is TGTGCCAGCAGCGTAAACACGAACACTGAAGCTTTCTTT.

Worth noting for this clone: The identical CDR3 is also encoded by other nucleotide sequences in the sample. The chain combines TRBV4-2 with TRBJ1-5, with unresolved D. The ends were cut back, 0 bases at V and 1 base at J, with 7 bases in the middle. CDR3 length: 15 amino acids. The germline CDR1 and CDR2 sequences are LGHNA and YNFKEQ. CDR3: CASSQDWQSNQPQHF. CDR3 sequence (DNA): TGTGCCAGCAGCCAAGATTGGCAGAGCAATCAGCCCCAGCATTTT.

This clone was recorded once. The rearrangement links TRBV9 to TRBJ2-3, with TRBD2 identical over 7 bases. V lost 0 bases and J lost 1; bases outside the gene matches: 11. This CDR3 has 18 amino acids. Germline V gene lookup returns CDR1 SGDLS and CDR2 YYNGEE. CDR3 region: CASSVAPMGGRGTDTQYF. The CDR3 coding sequence is TGTGCCAGCAGCGTAGCCCCCATGGGGGGGAGAGGCACAGATACGCAGTATTTT.

The chain employs TRBV25-1 and TRBJ2-4; D may be TRBD1 (5 bases). The germline V gene encodes CDR1 MGHDK and CDR2 SYGVNS. V lost 9 bases and J lost 4, with 16 bases in between. The CDR3 has 14 residues. CDR3 sequence: CASSIGADKNIQYF. The CDR3 region has the DNA TGTGCCAGTTCTATTGGGGCAGATAAAAACATTCAGTACTTC.

J is TRBJ2-6 and V is TRBV19, with D possibly matching TRBD2 (7 bases). The CDR3 totals 18 residues. The germline V gene has CDR1 LNHDA and CDR2 SQIVND (reference sequence). V lost 4 bases and J lost 0, with 16 bases in between. The CDR3 DNA follows: TGTGCCAGTAGTAGCGGGGAGGGGGTAACCTCTGGGGCCAACGTCCTGACTTTC. This encodes CASSSGEGVTSGANVLTF.

This clone has a handful of counts. The chain combines TRBV19 with TRBJ1-5; a possible D gene is TRBD1 (6 bases). The CDR3 covers 14 residues. The V gene lost 5 bases and the J gene lost 4 bases, with 12 bases spanning the gap. Germline-derived CDR1 and CDR2 are LNHDA and SQIVND (reference sequence). The CDR3 sequence: CASSLQGSNQPQHF. The CDR3 nucleotides are TGTGCCAGTAGTCTTCAGGGGTCGAATCAGCCCCAGCATTTT.

The chain is built from TRBV2 and TRBJ1-4; TRBD1 aligns across 7 bases. This CDR3 is 14 amino acids long. Germline V gene lookup returns CDR1 SNHLY and CDR2 FYNNEI. Germline trimming cut 2 bases from V and 6 bases from J; bases unmatched to any gene: 3. The CDR3 region has the DNA TGTGCCAGCAGTGAAAGACAGGGTTATGAAAAACTGTTTTTT. Amino acid sequence: CASSERQGYEKLFF.

This chain connects TRBV4-3 to TRBJ2-3; D is possibly TRBD1 (6 bases). Trimming took 3 bases from V and 2 from J, leaving 12 bases between them. The CDR3 contains 15 residues. The germline V gene has CDR1 LGHNA and CDR2 YSLEER. The CDR3 reads CASSQGTKITDTQYF. As DNA, the CDR3 is TGCGCCAGCAGCCAGGGGACAAAGATCACAGATACGCAGTATTTT.

The chain employs TRBV14 and TRBJ2-5; D uncertain. Deletions cut 1 base from V and 4 bases from J, with 4 bases between. Germline assignment: CDR1 SGHDN and CDR2 FVKESK. The CDR3 spans 12 residues. In DNA, the CDR3 is TGTGCCAGCAGCCAAGTCCTAGAGACCCAGTACTTC. It specifies CASSQVLETQYF.

V is TRBV5-8 and J is TRBJ2-3; 15 nucleotides line up with TRBD2. Trimming took 4 bases from V and 0 from J; bases not matched to a gene: 3. The CDR3 totals 17 residues. Per germline, CDR1 SGHTS and CDR2 YDEGEE. The CDR3 is CASSRGTSGGSTDTQYF. CDR3 DNA: TGTGCCAGCAGCAGGGGGACTAGCGGGGGGAGCACAGATACGCAGTATTTT.

V is TRBV5-1 and J is TRBJ2-7; D might be TRBD1 (5 bases). With 0 bases removed from V and 5 bases from J, the gap between germline ends came to 9 bases. The CDR3 has 13 residues. Germline CDR1 reads SGHRS; CDR2 reads YFSETQ. The CDR3 protein is CASSLGQIDEQYF. The CDR3 coding sequence is TGCGCCAGCAGCTTGGGACAGATAGACGAGCAGTACTTC.

V gene TRBV30 combines with J gene TRBJ1-5; 7 positions agree with TRBD1. The CDR3 covers 13 residues. J was trimmed by 2 bases and V by 5 bases; bases with no gene match: 3. Germline CDR1 and CDR2: GTSNPN and SVGIG (reference sequence). The CDR3 DNA reads TGTGCCTGGGCCGGACAGGGCAATCAGCCCCAGCATTTT. It translates to CAWAGQGNQPQHF.

This chain connects TRBV5-1 to TRBJ2-1; D gene ambiguous. V lost 4 bases, J lost 5 bases, and 10 bases lay in between. The CDR3 totals 13 residues. Germline lookup yields CDR1 SGHRS and CDR2 YFSETQ. CDR3 sequence reads: CASSLRHNNEQFF. The CDR3 DNA reads TGCGCCAGCAGCCTCAGACATAACAATGAGCAGTTCTTC.

This chain uses TRBV4-3 with TRBJ2-2; TRBD2 might be the D (6 bases). Germline CDR1 and CDR2: LGHNA and YSLEER. The CDR3 loop spans 16 amino acids. V dropped 0 bases and J dropped 5 bases, with 13 bases sitting between them. The CDR3 region is CASSQDRGSGTGELFF. CDR3 sequence (DNA): TGCGCCAGCAGCCAAGATCGGGGTAGCGGAACCGGGGAGCTGTTTTTT.

The V call is TRBV2, the J call TRBJ1-3; TRBD1 might be the D (6 bases). This CDR3 contains 15 residues. V was trimmed by 6 bases and J by 0 bases, leaving 12 bases between them. CDR1 and CDR2 (germline): SNHLY, FYNNEI. The DNA for the CDR3 is TGTGCCAGCAGCAGGACAGCGAGCTCTGGAAACACCATATATTTT. Its translation is CASSRTASSGNTIYF.

The gene calls are TRBV19 and TRBJ2-1; possibly TRBD1 for D (6 bases). This CDR3 has 14 residues. Germline V gene lookup returns CDR1 LNHDA and CDR2 SQIVND (reference sequence). V was cut by 8 bases and J by 0 bases, with 11 bases left in between. Here the CDR3 reads CASLDRNSYNEQFF. As DNA, the CDR3 is TGTGCCAGTCTCGACAGGAACTCCTACAATGAGCAGTTCTTC.

This clone was counted a few times. This chain uses TRBV7-9 with TRBJ2-7; maybe TRBD2 (6 bases). This CDR3 comprises 16 residues. Germline V gene lookup returns CDR1 SEHNR and CDR2 FQNEAQ (reference sequence). Trimming pared 3 bases from V and 2 bases from J, leaving 17 bases between. The DNA of the CDR3 is TGTGCCAGCAGCTTTGAAACCGGGACGGGAGCCTACGAGCAGTACTTC. Translating gives CASSFETGTGAYEQYF. The whole variable domain, remainder taken from reference TRBV7-9 and TRBJ2-7, is DTGVSQNPRHKITKRGQNVTFRCDPISEHNRLYWYRQTLGQGPEFLTYFQNEAQLEKSRLLSDRFSAERPKGSFSTLEIQRTEQGDSAMYLCASSFETGTGAYEQYFGPGTRLTVT.

This clone was counted between two and nine times. The chain employs TRBV20-1 and TRBJ1-2, with TRBD1 matching over 10 bases. Per germline, CDR1 DFQATT and CDR2 SNEGSKA (reference sequence). The CDR3 has 16 amino acids. The V and J ends lost 3 bases and 11 bases, in that order; junction bases with no gene match: 18. This chain's CDR3 is CSASPLGTGADDWYTF. CDR3 sequence (DNA): TGCAGTGCTAGTCCCCTCGGGACAGGGGCAGACGATTGGTACACCTTC.

This chain links TRBV4-1 with TRBJ2-1; 12 positions agree with TRBD2. CDR1 and CDR2 from the germline V gene are MGHRA and YSYEKL. This CDR3 spans 14 amino acids. Germline trimming cut 4 bases from V and 10 bases from J; bases unmatched to any gene: 5. DNA of the CDR3: TGCGCCAGCAGCCGAACAGGGACTAGCGGGGAGCAGTTCTTC. Amino acids: CASSRTGTSGEQFF.

The genes are TRBV2 and TRBJ1-4; possibly TRBD1 for D (5 bases). This CDR3 has 14 amino acids. Trimming cost V 4 bases and J 5 bases, with 11 bases left between them. Germline CDR1 and CDR2: SNHLY and FYNNEI. The CDR3 is CASSVHGQNEKLFF. In DNA form, the CDR3 reads TGTGCCAGCAGTGTGCACGGACAAAATGAAAAACTGTTTTTT.

The V gene is TRBV25-1, the J gene TRBJ2-7; D ambiguous. V lost 5 bases and J 2 bases, leaving 13 bases between the germline ends. Germline V CDR1 and CDR2: MGHDK, SYGVNS. The CDR3 covers 14 residues. Written as DNA, the CDR3 is TGTGCCAGCAGTTCTAACCTCGAAGCCTACGAGCAGTACTTC. Its protein is CASSSNLEAYEQYF.

Of note for this clone: Other DNA sequences from this sample encode an identical CDR3 as well. The chain employs TRBV6-2 or TRBV6-3 and TRBJ1-1, with unresolved D. The CDR3 sequence is 14 residues long. The ends were cut back, 0 bases at V and 2 bases at J, with 7 bases in the middle. The germline gives CDR1 MNHEY, CDR2 SVGEGT. The chain's CDR3 is CASSYSGGNTEAFF. The CDR3 DNA reads TGTGCCAGCAGTTACTCGGGAGGAAACACTGAAGCTTTCTTT.

The rearrangement joins TRBV27 to TRBJ1-2; 8 bases are shared with TRBD1. V was pared by 10 bases and J by 8 bases, with 21 bases of the junction left unmatched. CDR1 and CDR2 from the germline V gene are MNHEY and SMNVEV (reference sequence). This CDR3 is 16 amino acids long. In DNA form, the CDR3 reads TGTGCCACCCAACCGGCCGGGACAGGTCGATCGCGGGGCTACACCTTC. This gives the protein CATQPAGTGRSRGYTF.

The CDR3 DNA follows: TGTGCCAGCAGCTTAGGGGGCAACACTGAAGCTTTCTTT. Translation: CASSLGGNTEAFF. The gene calls are TRBV11-3 and TRBJ1-1; perhaps TRBD1 as D (5 bases). V dropped 1 base and J dropped 2 bases, with 5 bases sitting between them. Germline V gene data show CDR1 as SGHNT and CDR2 as YENEEA. The CDR3 loop spans 13 amino acids.

This chain joins TRBV7-2 and TRBJ2-7, with 7 bases aligning to TRBD1. With 5 bases clipped from V and 5 bases from J, the junction kept 12 bases outside the gene matches. The CDR3 contains 15 residues. Germline V gene lookup returns CDR1 SGHTA and CDR2 FQGNSA. The CDR3 region has the DNA TGTGCCAGCAGCCCCCCAGGGGGAAGAGCCCACGAGCAGTACTTC. Translation gives CASSPPGGRAHEQYF. Full variable domain (outside the CDR3, taken from reference TRBV7-2 and TRBJ2-7): GAGVSQSPSNKVTEKGKDVELRCDPISGHTALYWYRQSLGQGLEFLIYFQGNSAPDKSGLPSDRFSAERTGGSVSTLTIQRTQQEDSAVYLCASSPPGGRAHEQYFGPGTRLTVT.

This chain joins TRBV20-1 and TRBJ2-5, with D hard to call. The CDR3 is 14 residues long. The V gene's germline CDR1 is DFQATT and CDR2 SNEGSKA (reference sequence). Trimming removed 3 bases from V and 4 bases from J, with 15 bases in between. The CDR3 protein is CSASDRWAGETQYF. The DNA of the CDR3 is TGCAGTGCTAGTGACCGATGGGCTGGAGAGACCCAGTACTTC.

The chain employs TRBV4-2 and TRBJ1-4, with 8 bases lining up with TRBD1. Germline V gene data show CDR1 as LGHNA and CDR2 as YNFKEQ. The V and J ends lost 2 bases and 3 bases, in that order; junction bases with no gene match: 2. CDR3 length equals 15 residues. CDR3 sequence (DNA): TGTGCCAGCAGCCAAACGGGACAGGCTAATGAAAAACTGTTTTTT. It translates to CASSQTGQANEKLFF.

This rearrangement joins TRBV4-2 to TRBJ1-1; a weak D match, TRBD1 (6 bases). The V end lost 0 bases, the J end lost 10 bases, and 12 bases lay between the germline ends. In germline, CDR1 is LGHNA, CDR2 YNFKEQ. CDR3 length equals 13 residues. In DNA form, the CDR3 reads TGTGCCAGCAGCCAAGAGGCTACAGGGTTAGCTTTCTTT. Its translation is CASSQEATGLAFF.